Below are 29 T cell receptor beta chains sequenced from a single sample in a study of blood T cell repertoires in COVID-19. Profiled with immunoSEQ multiplex PCR; TCRdb holds only in-frame clones, not every one. The profile shows about 160,000 clones, about 80% of them singletons. The sample consisted of peripheral blood. These receptors were collected from a man in his 60s with acute or convalescent COVID-19.

This rearrangement joins TRBV7-9 to TRBJ1-2; D remains ambiguous. Trimming cost V 1 base and J 8 bases, with 14 bases left between them. Germline CDR1 is SEHNR and CDR2 is FQNEAQ (reference sequence). The CDR3 is 14 amino acids. CDR3 sequence: CASSLVTDTYGYTF. The CDR3 coding sequence is TGTGCCAGCAGCTTAGTTACCGATACTTACGGCTACACCTTC.

This rearrangement joins TRBV5-1 to TRBJ1-2, with 10 bases aligning to TRBD1. The CDR3 runs 15 residues. Germline CDR1 reads SGHRS; CDR2 reads YFSETQ. V lost 3 bases and J lost 5; bases outside the gene matches: 7. The CDR3 nucleotides read TGCGCCAGCAGCTCAGGACAGGGGGGAAAATATGGCTACACCTTC. Protein product: CASSSGQGGKYGYTF.

V and J are TRBV9 and TRBJ1-2, with 7 bases lining up with TRBD1. With 4 bases clipped from V and 9 bases from J, the junction kept 6 bases outside the gene matches. The CDR3 spans 12 residues. CDR1 and CDR2 (germline): SGDLS, YYNGEE. The DNA of the CDR3 is TGTGCCAGCAGCATCTCGACAGGGAGCTACACCTTC. It codes for CASSISTGSYTF.

The rearrangement uses TRBV5-4 and TRBJ2-7, with 7 bases that match TRBD2. Germline V lookup: CDR1 SGHNT, CDR2 YYREEE (reference sequence). This CDR3 contains 15 residues. The trim removed 2 bases at V and 1 base at J, leaving 6 bases unmatched. The CDR3 loop is CASSFSPAGSYEQYF. The CDR3, as DNA: TGTGCCAGCAGCTTCTCTCCAGCGGGGTCCTACGAGCAGTACTTC. Full variable domain (outside the CDR3, taken from reference TRBV5-4 and TRBJ2-7): ETGVTQSPTHLIKTRGQQVTLRCSSQSGHNTVSWYQQALGQGPQFIFQYYREEENGRGNFPPRFSGLQFPNYSSELNVNALELDDSALYLCASSFSPAGSYEQYFGPGTRLTVT.

This chain joins TRBV6-2 or TRBV6-3 and TRBJ1-5; D possibly corresponds to TRBD1 (6 bases). Per germline, CDR1 MNHEY and CDR2 SVGEGT. This CDR3 has 14 amino acids. Trimming removed 4 bases from V and 7 bases from J, with 14 bases in between. CDR3 in amino acids: CASSFGGGYQPQHF. The CDR3 bases are TGTGCCAGCAGTTTCGGGGGGGGCTACCAGCCCCAGCATTTT.

The CDR3 reads CATSDTRGPGEKLFF. DNA of the CDR3: TGTGCCACCAGTGATACCAGGGGGCCCGGTGAAAAACTGTTTTTT. The V call is TRBV24-1, the J call TRBJ1-4, with 8 bases that match TRBD1. Germline V CDR1 and CDR2: KGHDR, SFDVKD. The CDR3 is made up of 15 amino acids. V lost 3 bases, J lost 7 bases, and 6 bases stayed unmatched.

The CDR3 region is CASSWTGGEGDTQYF. As DNA, the CDR3 is TGCGCCAGCAGCTGGACAGGGGGCGAAGGGGATACGCAGTATTTT. The J gene is TRBJ2-3, the V gene TRBV5-1; 11 bases are a match to TRBD1. V gave up 3 bases and J gave up 6 bases; unmatched junction bases: 6. Looked up from germline, CDR1 is SGHRS and CDR2 is YFSETQ. CDR3 length: 15 amino acids.

J is TRBJ2-2 and V is TRBV7-9; TRBD1 matches 7 bases. The CDR3 totals 16 residues. V dropped 2 bases and J dropped 1; count of bases not matched to a gene: 4. CDR1 is SEHNR, CDR2 FQNEAQ, per germline (reference sequence). In DNA form, the CDR3 reads TGTGCCAGCAGCTTACGAGGGGGCCTGAACACCGGGGAGCTGTTTTTT. Protein: CASSLRGGLNTGELFF.

This clone was counted a single time. V is TRBV5-6 and J is TRBJ2-1; 7 positions agree with TRBD2. CDR3 length: 12 amino acids. Germline V gene data show CDR1 as SGHDT and CDR2 as YYEEEE. After removal of 1 base from V and 16 bases from J, the junction contained 8 bases not matched to a gene. The CDR3 loop reads CASSLHRTSDFF. DNA for the CDR3: TGTGCCAGCAGCTTGCATCGGACTAGTGACTTCTTC.

Here the CDR3 reads CASSISLGREAFF. The CDR3 DNA reads TGTGCCAGTAGTATATCTCTGGGCAGGGAAGCTTTCTTT. V gene TRBV19 combines with J gene TRBJ1-1; D uncertain. The germline V gene encodes CDR1 LNHDA and CDR2 SQIVND (reference sequence). V was pared by 2 bases and J by 8 bases, with 12 bases between. The CDR3 totals 13 residues. The variable domain in full, with the rest retrieved from reference TRBV19 and TRBJ1-1, is DGGITQSPKYLFRKEGQNVTLSCEQNLNHDAMYWYRQDPGQGLRLIYYSQIVNDFQKGDIAEGYSVSREKKESFPLTVTSAQKNPTAFYLCASSISLGREAFFGQGTRLTVV.

The genes are TRBV5-1 and TRBJ2-1, with 7 bases identical to TRBD1. The V gene end was trimmed by 2 bases and the J gene end by 4 bases; junction bases not matched to a gene: 6. CDR1 SGHRS and CDR2 YFSETQ come from the germline V gene. This CDR3 is built from 15 residues. DNA for the CDR3: TGCGCCAGCAGCTTTAGGGGGCCTTCTTACAATGAGCAGTTCTTC. Its translation is CASSFRGPSYNEQFF.

The rearrangement joins TRBV11-3 to TRBJ1-5, with D maybe TRBD1 (5 bases). The V end was cut by 7 bases, the J end by 9 bases, with 22 bases between. The CDR3 extends over 15 amino acids. Per germline, CDR1 SGHNT and CDR2 YENEEA. The CDR3 DNA reads as TGTGCCAGCATCCCTAGGCGGGGCAGTCCAAGGCCCCAGCATTTT. Its translation: CASIPRRGSPRPQHF.

V gene TRBV23-1 combines with J gene TRBJ2-2; D not certain. TRBV23-1 is an ORF, and what it does is uncertain. The CDR3 loop spans 18 amino acids. V was trimmed by 1 base and J by 0 bases, leaving 15 bases between them. The CDR3 sequence is CASSQYPEPNANTGELFF. CDR3 in DNA: TGCGCCAGCAGTCAATACCCAGAACCCAACGCGAACACCGGGGAGCTGTTTTTT.

V usage is TRBV19 and J usage is TRBJ2-7; 7 bases are a match to TRBD1. The germline CDR1 and CDR2 sequences are LNHDA and SQIVND (reference sequence). The CDR3 is 15 residues long. The trim removed 5 bases at V and 0 bases at J, leaving 7 bases unmatched. The CDR3 bases are TGTGCCAGTAGTGCAGGGACAGCAAGCTCCTACGAGCAGTACTTC. This encodes CASSAGTASSYEQYF.

The chain recombines TRBV6-5 with TRBJ1-4; TRBD1 aligns across 7 bases. The CDR3 contains 15 residues. J gave up 3 bases and V 4 bases, and 5 bases lay outside the gene matches. Looked up from germline, CDR1 is MNHEY and CDR2 is SVGAGI. CDR3 sequence reads: CASSSTGAANEKLFF. The CDR3 coding sequence is TGTGCCAGCAGTTCTACAGGGGCGGCTAATGAAAAACTGTTTTTT.

The chain links TRBV30 to TRBJ2-7; a weak D match, TRBD2 (6 bases). CDR1 is GTSNPN and CDR2 is SVGIG in the germline V gene (reference sequence). The V end was cut by 3 bases, the J end by 2 bases, with 8 bases between. CDR3 length: 12 amino acids. This CDR3 reads CAWSGGAYEQYF. In DNA, the CDR3 is TGTGCCTGGAGCGGAGGGGCCTACGAGCAGTACTTC.

This clone was detected once. V and J are TRBV3-1 (or the pseudogene TRBV3-2) and TRBJ2-5; TRBD2 agrees at 11 bases. V shed 0 bases, J shed 5 bases, and the junction held 11 bases outside the gene matches. The CDR3 has 18 amino acids. CDR1 and CDR2 (germline): LGHDT, YNNKEL (reference sequence). The CDR3: CASSQEGLAVIRRETQYF. CDR3 sequence (DNA): TGTGCCAGCAGCCAAGAGGGACTAGCGGTTATCAGGAGGGAGACCCAGTACTTC.

J is TRBJ1-2 and V is TRBV7-3; 8 bases fit TRBD1. CDR1 and CDR2 from the germline V gene are SGHTA and FQGTGA. The ends lost 0 bases at V and 8 bases at J; junction bases unmatched: 8. The CDR3 runs to 15 residues. CDR3 coding DNA: TGTGCCAGCAGCTTAACGGCAGGGGGCGCGATGGGCTACACCTTC. This translates into CASSLTAGGAMGYTF.

This sequence joins TRBV3-1 (or the pseudogene TRBV3-2) and TRBJ1-1, with a weak D call TRBD1 (5 bases). V was clipped by 1 base and J by 1 base, with 10 bases between them. Germline V gene lookup returns CDR1 LGHDT and CDR2 YNNKEL (reference sequence). The CDR3 contains 15 residues. The CDR3 region has the DNA TGTGCCAGCAGCCAAGGGAAAACAGGGAACACTGAAGCTTTCTTT. Residues: CASSQGKTGNTEAFF.

V and J are TRBV24-1 and TRBJ2-3; perhaps TRBD2 as D (6 bases). CDR3 length: 17 residues. Per the germline V gene, CDR1 is KGHDR and CDR2 is SFDVKD. Trimming stripped 3 bases from V and 2 bases from J, with 17 bases between. The CDR3 reads CATSDMGGFGNTDTQYF. For the CDR3, the DNA is TGTGCCACCAGTGATATGGGAGGTTTTGGGAACACAGATACGCAGTATTTT.

V gene TRBV18 combines with J gene TRBJ1-1, with unresolved D. Trimming shortened V by 4 bases and J by 4 bases, and 13 bases separated the two germline ends. CDR1 KGHSH and CDR2 LQKENI come from the germline V gene. The CDR3 extends over 14 amino acids. CDR3 amino acids: CASSQDGRSTEAFF. DNA of the CDR3: TGTGCCAGCTCACAGGACGGGAGGAGCACTGAAGCTTTCTTT. The full variable domain, rest sourced from reference TRBV18 and TRBJ1-1, is NAGVMQNPRHLVRRRGQEARLRCSPMKGHSHVYWYRQLPEEGLKFMVYLQKENIIDESGMPKERFSAEFPKEGPSILRIQQVVRGDSAAYFCASSQDGRSTEAFFGQGTRLTVV.

The gene calls are TRBV24-1 and TRBJ2-1; TRBD2 matches 9 bases. The junction had 11 bases not matched to a gene; V was cut back by 5 bases and J by 7 bases. There are 16 residues in the CDR3. From germline, CDR1 is KGHDR and CDR2 SFDVKD. The CDR3 DNA is TGTGCCACCAGTGCCGTTAGCGGGGGACTCGCAAATGAGCAGTTCTTC. As protein: CATSAVSGGLANEQFF.

V and J are TRBV7-8 and TRBJ2-7; TRBD1 is a possible D gene (6 bases). The V end lost 2 bases, the J end lost 3 bases, and 20 bases lay between the germline ends. The CDR3 contains 17 residues. CDR1 is SGHVS, CDR2 FQNEAQ, per germline. CDR3 in amino acids: CASSLPPRTASGYEQYF. The CDR3, as DNA: TGTGCCAGCAGCTTACCACCTCGGACAGCTTCAGGCTACGAGCAGTACTTC.

This clone was counted only a few times. This chain uses TRBV5-1 with TRBJ1-1; the D is unclear. This CDR3 contains 14 residues. CDR1 is SGHRS and CDR2 is YFSETQ in the germline V gene. Trimming removed 5 bases from V and 3 bases from J, with 14 bases in between. CDR3 sequence reads: CASRAGRGDTEAFF. CDR3 nucleotide sequence: TGCGCCAGCAGAGCGGGCCGCGGGGACACTGAAGCTTTCTTT.

This chain links TRBV19 with TRBJ2-5; no clear D. This CDR3 region has 13 residues. Germline V gene sequence: CDR1 LNHDA, CDR2 SQIVND (reference sequence). Trimming stripped 2 bases from V and 3 bases from J, with 7 bases between. The CDR3 nucleotides read TGTGCCAGTAGTATAAATCAGAAAGAGACCCAGTACTTC. This translates into CASSINQKETQYF.

This clone showed up just once. The genes are TRBV2 and TRBJ1-2; D ambiguous. The V gene lost 8 bases and the J gene lost 6 bases, with 10 bases spanning the gap. The V gene's germline CDR1 is SNHLY and CDR2 FYNNEI. The CDR3 consists of 11 residues. DNA of the CDR3: TGTGCCAGCCACTTTGAGGATGGCTACACCTTC. Protein sequence: CASHFEDGYTF.

V and J are TRBV3-1 (or the pseudogene TRBV3-2) and TRBJ1-2, with 7 bases fitting TRBD1. Germline V gives CDR1 LGHDT, CDR2 YNNKEL (reference sequence). The ends lost 4 bases at V and 3 bases at J; junction bases unmatched: 14. The CDR3 length is 17 residues. The CDR3, as DNA: TGTGCCAGCAGCCGGTACCTCCGGGACAGCTACCACTATGGCTACACCTTC. Translated, it gives CASSRYLRDSYHYGYTF.

The chain links TRBV7-7 to TRBJ2-1; 9 bases line up with TRBD2. This CDR3 comprises 15 residues. CDR1 and CDR2 from the germline V gene are SSHAT and FNYEAQ (reference sequence). The trim removed 1 base at V and 4 bases at J, leaving 2 bases unmatched. Written as DNA, the CDR3 is TGTGCCAGCAGCTTAGGTACTAGCGGGTACAATGAGCAGTTCTTC. It codes for CASSLGTSGYNEQFF.

The J gene is TRBJ2-7, the V gene TRBV5-6, with D possibly TRBD1 on 5 matching bases. This CDR3 has 13 amino acids. Per the germline V gene, CDR1 is SGHDT and CDR2 is YYEEEE. Trimming removed 2 bases at V and 0 bases at J, with 6 bases between. Here the CDR3 DNA reads TGTGCCAGCAGCTTAGGGGCCTCCTACGAGCAGTACTTC. This gives the protein CASSLGASYEQYF.